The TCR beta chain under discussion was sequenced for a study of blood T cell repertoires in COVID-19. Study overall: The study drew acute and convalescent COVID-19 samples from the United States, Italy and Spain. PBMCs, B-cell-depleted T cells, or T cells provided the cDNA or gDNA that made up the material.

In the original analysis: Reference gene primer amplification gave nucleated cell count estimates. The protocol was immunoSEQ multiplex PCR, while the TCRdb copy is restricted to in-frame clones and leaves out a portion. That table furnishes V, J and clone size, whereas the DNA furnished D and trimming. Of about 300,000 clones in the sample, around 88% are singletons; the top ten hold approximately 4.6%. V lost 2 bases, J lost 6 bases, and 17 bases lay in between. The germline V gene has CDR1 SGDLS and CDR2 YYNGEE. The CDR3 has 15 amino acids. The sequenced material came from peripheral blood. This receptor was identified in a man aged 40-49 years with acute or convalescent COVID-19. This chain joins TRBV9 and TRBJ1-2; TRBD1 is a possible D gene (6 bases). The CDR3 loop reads CASSVVTGPADGYTF. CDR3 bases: TGTGCCAGCAGCGTGGTGACAGGTCCCGCGGATGGCTACACCTTC.